What follows is one TCR beta chain and its context. What it binds is unknown. This entry belongs to a study of shared clonotypes between healthy human individuals. On the study more broadly: There were three CD4 naive, three CD4 memory, two CD8 naive and one CD8 memory plates per donor. Study results and caveats: An expected dependence of interdonor clonotype sharing on sequencing depth was noted.

It was CD45RO-negative cells, positively selected for CCR7, that made up naive CD8 cells, with terminally differentiated effector memory CD45RA+ cells excluded. All donors were healthy HIV-negative adults lacking recent acute infections or vaccinations. Genomic DNA (from each subset) was split evenly across several immunoSEQ plates. Method: immunoSEQ multiplex PCR; TCRdb's copy keeps in-frame clones and lacks some. The table records approximately 2,000,000 clones, around 95% of them present only once. The germline gives CDR1 LGHNA, CDR2 YSLEER. V was pared by 3 bases and J by 0 bases, with 12 bases between. The length of the CDR3 is 16 residues.

The sequence came from a young man in good health. Some clones in this sample may be carry-over from other donors' samples. Sequencing used naive CD8+ T cells from PBMCs. This chain links TRBV4-3 with TRBJ1-3, with D perhaps TRBD1 (5 bases). CDR3 sequence (DNA): TGCGCCAGCAGCCAGGGGACGGGATACTCTGGAAACACCATATATTTT. It is translated as CASSQGTGYSGNTIYF.